The 11 T cell receptor beta chains in this list originate from one sample, sequenced in a study of PD-1 blockade in classical Hodgkin lymphoma. Clones were sequenced by immunoSEQ multiplex PCR, and TCRdb holds only the in-frame ones, with some missing. The data show 19,000 or so clones, roughly 72% seen once. Time point described: cycle 4 day 1 (C4D1), after 6 weeks of nivolumab. All trial patients relapsed after autologous stem cell transplantation. Sample: peripheral blood mononuclear cells (PBMCs), taken before the fourth cycle of nivolumab. The receptor set was obtained from a human donor with classical Hodgkin lymphoma.

On this clone: Other DNA variants within this sample encode the same CDR3. The V and J genes are TRBV7-9 and TRBJ2-1; no definite D call. Germline CDR1 is SEHNR and CDR2 is FQNEAQ (reference sequence). This CDR3 spans 14 amino acids. Trimming shortened V by 0 bases and J by 3 bases, and 6 bases separated the two germline ends. CDR3 region: CASSLAGSYNEQFF. Here the CDR3 DNA reads TGTGCCAGCAGCTTAGCAGGCAGCTACAATGAGCAGTTCTTC.

This clone was detected once. The gene calls are TRBV29-1 and TRBJ1-1; no definite D call. The CDR3 is 13 residues long. The germline V gene has CDR1 SQVTM and CDR2 ANQGSEA. V gave up 0 bases and J gave up 4 bases, with 9 bases separating them. The CDR3 region is CSVEEGSATEAFF. DNA for the CDR3: TGCAGCGTTGAAGAGGGGTCGGCCACTGAAGCTTTCTTT.

This chain connects TRBV9 to TRBJ1-6; D is uncertain. Trimming left V 0 bases short and J 9 bases short, with 10 bases between. This CDR3 is 14 amino acids long. Germline lookup yields CDR1 SGDLS and CDR2 YYNGEE. DNA for the CDR3: TGTGCCAGCAGCGTAGGAGGGCTCGGTTCACCCCTCCACTTT. Translating it yields CASSVGGLGSPLHF.

The gene calls are TRBV25-1 and TRBJ2-7, with TRBD2 matching 10 bases. Germline V gives CDR1 MGHDK, CDR2 SYGVNS. V was pared by 3 bases and J by 3 bases, with 5 bases of the junction left unmatched. The CDR3 has 15 residues. The CDR3 bases are TGTGCCAGCAGTGACCGGACTAGCGGAATCTACGAGCAGTACTTC. Protein: CASSDRTSGIYEQYF.

In nucleotides, the CDR3 is TGTGCCAGCACGGACCCTAGCCATTTCATAGATACGCAGTATTTT. It yields the protein CASTDPSHFIDTQYF. The chain uses TRBV7-9 and TRBJ2-3; D possibly corresponds to TRBD2 (5 bases). Germline CDR1 is SEHNR and CDR2 is FQNEAQ (reference sequence). The CDR3 length is 15 residues. V was shortened by 7 bases and J by 5 bases, with 19 bases between the two germline ends.

V is TRBV6-1 and J is TRBJ1-4, with D possibly TRBD1 on 6 matching bases. The ends were cut back, 6 bases at V and 13 bases at J, with 12 bases in the middle. Germline V CDR1 and CDR2: MNHNS, SASEGT. The CDR3 length is 11 residues. As DNA, the CDR3 is TGTGCCAGCAGGCAGGGGTTTAGACTGTTTTTT. Its protein product is CASRQGFRLFF.

CDR3 sequence: CASSQVGALSSYNEQFF. The CDR3 region has the DNA TGTGCCAGCAGCCAAGTGGGGGCCTTGAGCTCCTACAATGAGCAGTTCTTC. The chain employs TRBV14 and TRBJ2-1; TRBD1 might be the D (6 bases). Deletions cut 1 base from V and 0 bases from J, with 13 bases between. Germline V lookup: CDR1 SGHDN, CDR2 FVKESK. This CDR3 is built from 17 residues.

V and J are TRBV6-5 and TRBJ2-1, with 7 bases fitting TRBD1. V gave up 5 bases and J gave up 8 bases; unmatched junction bases: 9. CDR3 size: 14 residues. Germline assignment: CDR1 MNHEY and CDR2 SVGAGI. DNA for the CDR3: TGTGCCAGCAGTCGCCAGGGGGAATCCCATGAGCAGTTCTTC. Translating it yields CASSRQGESHEQFF.

The genes are TRBV28 and TRBJ1-5; tentative D call: TRBD1 (6 bases). The V end was cut by 9 bases, the J end by 0 bases, with 12 bases between. This CDR3 is 14 amino acids long. Germline V CDR1 and CDR2: MDHEN, SYDVKM. CDR3 amino acids: CASMGAYSNQPQHF. CDR3 DNA sequence: TGTGCCAGTATGGGGGCCTATAGCAATCAGCCCCAGCATTTT.

V and J are TRBV9 and TRBJ2-7; no reliable D call. The germline gives CDR1 SGDLS, CDR2 YYNGEE. V was clipped by 0 bases and J by 0 bases, with 7 bases between them. There are 14 residues in the CDR3. CDR3 sequence: CASSVGGSSYEQYF. CDR3 coding DNA: TGTGCCAGCAGCGTAGGAGGTAGCTCCTACGAGCAGTACTTC. Complete variable domain (other parts from reference TRBV9 and TRBJ2-7): DSGVTQTPKHLITATGQRVTLRCSPRSGDLSVYWYQQSLDQGLQFLIQYYNGEERAKGNILERFSAQQFPDLHSELNLSSLELGDSALYFCASSVGGSSYEQYFGPGTRLTVT.

This clone counts as medium-sized. The chain is built from TRBV7-9 and TRBJ2-3; D is uncertain. Trimming removed 1 base from V and 3 bases from J, with 8 bases in between. Germline CDR1 reads SEHNR; CDR2 reads FQNEAQ (reference sequence). The CDR3 runs to 14 residues. CDR3 amino acids: CASSLEDLTDTQYF. DNA for the CDR3: TGTGCCAGCAGCTTAGAAGACCTTACAGATACGCAGTATTTT.